The clone carrying this T cell receptor beta chain showed up just once. This specimen belongs to a study of blood T cell repertoires in COVID-19. Overall study context: T cells, B-cell-depleted T cells, or PBMCs supplied cDNA or gDNA.

Original methodology: Reference gene primer amplification gave nucleated cell count estimates. The table came from immunoSEQ multiplex PCR; TCRdb's copy has only in-frame clones and leaves some out. Clone size and V and J calls were adopted from that table, with D and trimming inferred from the DNA. This sample has over 90,000 clones, with roughly 87% found just once. The TCR comes from a man in his fifties with active COVID-19. Sequenced material: peripheral blood.

The CDR3 DNA sequence: TGCAGCGGTATCCAGGGGACTGGCTACACCTTC. This encodes CSGIQGTGYTF. The chain has TRBV29-1 and TRBJ1-2, with a weak D call TRBD1 (6 bases). CDR3 length: 11 residues. Trimming shortened V by 7 bases and J by 7 bases, and 13 bases separated the two germline ends. CDR1 is SQVTM, CDR2 ANQGSEA, per germline.